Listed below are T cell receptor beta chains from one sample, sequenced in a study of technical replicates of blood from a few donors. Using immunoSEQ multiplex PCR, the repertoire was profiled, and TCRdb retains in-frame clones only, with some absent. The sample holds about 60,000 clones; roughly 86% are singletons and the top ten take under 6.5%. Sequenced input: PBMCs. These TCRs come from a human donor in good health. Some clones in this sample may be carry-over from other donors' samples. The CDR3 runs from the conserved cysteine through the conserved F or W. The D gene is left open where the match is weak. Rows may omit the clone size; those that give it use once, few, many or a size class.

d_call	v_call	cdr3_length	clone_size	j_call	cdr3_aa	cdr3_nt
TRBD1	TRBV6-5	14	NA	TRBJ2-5	CASSPRTGAETQYF	TGTGCCAGCAGTCCGAGGACAGGGGCCGAGACCCAGTACTTC
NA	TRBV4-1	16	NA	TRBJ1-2	CASSQGGRGPNYGYTF	TGCGCCAGCAGCCAAGGTGGAAGGGGTCCTAACTATGGCTACACCTTC
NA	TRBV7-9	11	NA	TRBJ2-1	CASSPLYEQFF	TGTGCCAGCAGCCCGTTGTATGAGCAGTTCTTC
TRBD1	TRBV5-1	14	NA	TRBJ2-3	CASSGGQGSDTQYF	TGCGCCAGCAGCGGGGGACAGGGGTCAGATACGCAGTATTTT
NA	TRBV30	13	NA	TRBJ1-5	CAWSVGLDQPQHF	TGTGCCTGGAGTGTCGGGTTGGATCAGCCCCAGCATTTT
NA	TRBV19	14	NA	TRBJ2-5	CATSKTVFPETQYF	TGTGCCACCTCAAAAACGGTGTTCCCAGAGACCCAGTACTTC
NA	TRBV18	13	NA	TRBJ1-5	CASQQGFNQPQHF	TGTGCCAGCCAACAGGGCTTCAATCAGCCCCAGCATTTT
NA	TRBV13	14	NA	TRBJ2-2	CASSLVTNTGELFF	TGTGCCAGCAGCTTAGTTACGAACACCGGGGAGCTGTTTTTT
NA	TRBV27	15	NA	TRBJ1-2	CASSPTVNTNYGYTF	TGTGCCAGCAGTCCGACAGTAAATACTAACTATGGCTACACCTTC
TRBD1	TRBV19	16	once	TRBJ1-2	CASSMARTGGNYGYTF	TGTGCCAGTAGTATGGCAAGGACAGGGGGCAACTATGGCTACACCTTC
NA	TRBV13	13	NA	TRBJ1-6	CASTIDREGLLHF	TGTGCCAGCACCATAGATCGGGAGGGTCTCCTCCACTTT
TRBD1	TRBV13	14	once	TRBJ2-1	CASSFGTGGDEQFF	TGTGCCAGCAGCTTCGGGACAGGGGGTGATGAGCAGTTCTTC
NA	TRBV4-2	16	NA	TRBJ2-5	CASSQDGARREETQYF	TGTGCCAGCAGCCAAGACGGGGCGCGGAGGGAAGAGACCCAGTACTTC
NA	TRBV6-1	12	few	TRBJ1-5	CASTATGGSRHF	TGTGCCAGCACCGCAACCGGGGGATCTCGGCATTTT
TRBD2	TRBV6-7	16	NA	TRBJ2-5	CASSYLLTSGAETQYF	TGTGCCAGCAGTTACTTGCTGACTAGCGGGGCGGAGACCCAGTACTTC
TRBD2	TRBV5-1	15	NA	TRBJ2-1	CASSLDGSGRTEQFF	TGCGCCAGCAGCTTGGATGGTAGCGGGAGAACCGAGCAGTTCTTC
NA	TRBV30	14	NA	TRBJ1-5	CAWQGTGSNQPQHF	TGTGCCTGGCAAGGTACGGGGAGCAATCAGCCCCAGCATTTT
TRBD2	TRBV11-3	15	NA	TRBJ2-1	CASSALAGVDTEQFF	TGTGCCAGCAGCGCACTAGCGGGAGTTGACACTGAGCAGTTCTTC
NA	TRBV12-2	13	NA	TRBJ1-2	CASRRQDHYGYTF	TGTGCAAGTCGCCGACAGGACCACTATGGCTACACCTTC
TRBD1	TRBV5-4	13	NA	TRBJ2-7	CASSWDRQAEQYF	TGTGCCAGCAGCTGGGACAGGCAGGCTGAGCAGTACTTC
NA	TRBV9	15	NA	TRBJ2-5	CASSPIFGGLETQYF	TGTGCCAGCAGCCCCATATTCGGAGGGTTGGAGACCCAGTACTTC
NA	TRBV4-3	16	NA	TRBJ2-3	CASSPLDRKRTDTQYF	TGCGCCAGCAGCCCCTTGGACAGAAAGCGAACAGATACGCAGTATTTT
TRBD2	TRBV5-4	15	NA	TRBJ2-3	CASSLAGPGADTQYF	TGTGCCAGCAGCCTAGCGGGACCTGGCGCAGATACGCAGTATTTT
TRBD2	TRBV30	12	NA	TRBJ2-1	CAWSVTSDEQFF	TGTGCCTGGAGTGTGACTAGCGATGAGCAGTTCTTC
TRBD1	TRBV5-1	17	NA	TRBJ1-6	CASSLGTQGYDNSPLHF	TGCGCCAGCAGCTTGGGTACACAGGGGTACGATAATTCACCCCTCCACTTT
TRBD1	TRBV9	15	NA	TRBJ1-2	CASSTGQGQNQGYTF	TGTGCCAGCAGCACCGGACAGGGACAAAATCAGGGCTACACCTTC
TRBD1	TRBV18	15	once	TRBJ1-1	CASSPKQGADTEAFF	TGTGCCAGCTCACCCAAACAGGGGGCGGACACTGAAGCTTTCTTT
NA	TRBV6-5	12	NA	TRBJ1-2	CASGLEAYGYTF	TGTGCCAGCGGACTAGAGGCCTATGGCTACACCTTC
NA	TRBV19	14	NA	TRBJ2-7	CASRETETSYEQYF	TGTGCCAGTCGGGAGACAGAGACCTCCTACGAGCAGTACTTC
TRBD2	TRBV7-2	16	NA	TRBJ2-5	CASSLGLAGGQETQYF	TGTGCCAGCAGCCTTGGACTAGCGGGGGGGCAAGAGACCCAGTACTTC
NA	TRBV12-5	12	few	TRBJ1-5	CASGTGGQPQHF	TGTGCTAGTGGTACCGGGGGTCAGCCCCAGCATTTT
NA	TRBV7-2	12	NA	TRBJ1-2	CASSTYGDGYTF	TGTGCCAGCAGCACATACGGGGATGGCTACACCTTC
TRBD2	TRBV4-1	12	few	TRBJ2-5	CASSQVSGDQYF	TGCGCCAGCAGCCAAGTGAGCGGGGACCAGTACTTC
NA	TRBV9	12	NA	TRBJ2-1	CASSARGYEQFF	TGTGCCAGCAGCGCCCGGGGGTATGAGCAGTTCTTC
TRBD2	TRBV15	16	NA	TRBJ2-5	CATSRAGGRVSETQYF	TGTGCCACCAGCAGAGCTGGCGGGAGGGTATCAGAGACCCAGTACTTC
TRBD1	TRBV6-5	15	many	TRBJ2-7	CASSPGTGGTYEQYF	TGTGCCAGCAGTCCCGGGACAGGGGGGACCTACGAGCAGTACTTC
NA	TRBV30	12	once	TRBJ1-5	CAWTQGSQPQHF	TGTGCCTGGACCCAGGGCTCCCAGCCCCAGCATTTT
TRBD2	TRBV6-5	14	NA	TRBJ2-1	CATVRSGRRNEQFF	TGTGCCACGGTGCGCAGCGGGAGGCGCAATGAGCAGTTCTTC
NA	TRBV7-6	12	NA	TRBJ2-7	CASSLEAHEQYF	TGTGCCAGCAGCTTAGAAGCCCACGAGCAGTACTTC
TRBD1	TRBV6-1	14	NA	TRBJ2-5	CASSETGTGETQYF	TGTGCCAGCAGTGAGACAGGGACAGGGGAGACCCAGTACTTC
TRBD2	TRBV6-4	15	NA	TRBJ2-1	CASSDSAGGPNEQFF	TGTGCCAGCAGTGACTCAGCGGGGGGGCCCAATGAGCAGTTCTTC
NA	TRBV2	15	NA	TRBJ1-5	CASRNQYSSNQPQHF	TGTGCCAGCAGGAACCAATACAGCAGCAATCAGCCCCAGCATTTT
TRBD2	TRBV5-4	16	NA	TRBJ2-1	CASSSPLAGDNNEQFF	TGTGCCAGCAGCTCACCTTTGGCGGGGGATAACAATGAGCAGTTCTTC
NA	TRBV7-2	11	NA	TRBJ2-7	CASSPSYEQYF	TGTGCCAGCAGCCCATCCTACGAGCAGTACTTC
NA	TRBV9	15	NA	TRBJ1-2	CASSVGDGRPGGYTF	TGTGCCAGCAGCGTAGGGGATGGACGGCCGGGGGGCTACACCTTC
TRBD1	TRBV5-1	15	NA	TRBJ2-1	CASSSDRGGPNEQFF	TGCGCCAGCAGCTCGGACAGGGGCGGACCCAATGAGCAGTTCTTC
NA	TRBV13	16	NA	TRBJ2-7	CASSLAPSGAGHEQYF	TGTGCCAGCAGCTTAGCCCCGAGTGGGGCCGGGCACGAGCAGTACTTC
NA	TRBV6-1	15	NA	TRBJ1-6	CASTPMEEGLTPLHF	TGTGCCAGCACCCCAATGGAGGAGGGATTGACACCCCTCCACTTT
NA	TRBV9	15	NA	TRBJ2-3	CASSLFGVPTDTQYF	TGTGCCAGCAGCCTTTTTGGAGTACCGACAGATACGCAGTATTTT
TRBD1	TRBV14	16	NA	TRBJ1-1	CASSPPRTGGLSEAFF	TGTGCCAGCAGCCCCCCTAGGACAGGGGGCTTGTCTGAAGCTTTCTTT
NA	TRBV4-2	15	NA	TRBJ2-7	CASSQTGLGRYEQYF	TGTGCCAGCAGCCAGACAGGATTGGGACGCTACGAGCAGTACTTC
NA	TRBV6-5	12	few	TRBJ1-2	CASSLVGYGYTF	TGTGCCAGCAGCTTGGTCGGCTATGGCTACACCTTC
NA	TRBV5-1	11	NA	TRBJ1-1	CASSRDNEAFF	TGCGCCAGCAGCCGAGACAATGAAGCTTTCTTT
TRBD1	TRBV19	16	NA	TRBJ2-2	CASSIVRTGGTGELFF	TGTGCCAGTAGTATTGTCAGGACAGGGGGGACCGGGGAGCTGTTTTTT
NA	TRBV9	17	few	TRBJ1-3	CASSGRKEGRGGNTIYF	TGTGCCAGCAGCGGCCGGAAGGAGGGTCGGGGGGGAAACACCATATATTTT
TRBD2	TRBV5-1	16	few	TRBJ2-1	CASSLGLAGELDEQFF	TGCGCCAGCAGCTTAGGACTAGCGGGAGAATTGGATGAGCAGTTCTTC
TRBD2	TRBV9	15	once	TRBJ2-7	CASSAKGLAGSEQYF	TGTGCCAGCAGCGCAAAGGGACTAGCGGGATCCGAGCAGTACTTC
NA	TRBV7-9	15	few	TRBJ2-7	CASSPLQRASYEQYF	TGTGCCAGCAGCCCTCTCCAGCGGGCCTCCTACGAGCAGTACTTC
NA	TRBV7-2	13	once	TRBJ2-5	CASSPRNGETQYF	TGTGCCAGCAGCCCGAGGAACGGAGAGACCCAGTACTTC